The present T cell receptor beta chain was sequenced within a study of blood T cell repertoires in COVID-19. CDR1 and CDR2 (germline): LGHDT, YNNKEL (reference sequence). There are 18 residues in the CDR3. Deletions cut 0 bases from V and 0 bases from J, with 14 bases between. The assay was immunoSEQ multiplex PCR, and TCRdb's table has in-frame clones only and misses some. This sample has around 46,000 clones, with roughly four fifths found just once. The TCR sequence derives from a man aged 35-49 years with acute or convalescent COVID-19. V usage is TRBV3-1 (or the pseudogene TRBV3-2) and J usage is TRBJ1-4; D gene unclear. The specimen sequenced was peripheral blood. This chain's CDR3 is CASSQESYSRATNEKLFF. CDR3 nucleotides: TGTGCCAGCAGCCAAGAGTCTTATAGCAGAGCAACTAATGAAAAACTGTTTTTT.